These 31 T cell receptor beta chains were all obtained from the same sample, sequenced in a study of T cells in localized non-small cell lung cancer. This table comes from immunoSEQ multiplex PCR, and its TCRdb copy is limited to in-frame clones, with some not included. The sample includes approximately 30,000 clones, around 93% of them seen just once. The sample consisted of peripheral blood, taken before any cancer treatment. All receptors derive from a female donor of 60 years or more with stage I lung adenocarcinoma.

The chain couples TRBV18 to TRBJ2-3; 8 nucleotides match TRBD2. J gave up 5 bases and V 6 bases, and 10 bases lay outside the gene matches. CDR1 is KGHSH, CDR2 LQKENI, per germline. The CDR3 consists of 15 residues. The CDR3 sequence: CASSAGGAVVDTQYF. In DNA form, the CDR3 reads TGTGCCAGCTCCGCCGGGGGGGCCGTGGTAGATACGCAGTATTTT.

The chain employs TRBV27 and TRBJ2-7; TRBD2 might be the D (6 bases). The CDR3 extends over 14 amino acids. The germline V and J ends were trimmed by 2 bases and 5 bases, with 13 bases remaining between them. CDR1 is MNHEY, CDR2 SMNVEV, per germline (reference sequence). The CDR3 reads CASSLMRGVHEQYF. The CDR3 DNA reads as TGTGCCAGCAGTTTAATGCGGGGAGTCCACGAGCAGTACTTC.

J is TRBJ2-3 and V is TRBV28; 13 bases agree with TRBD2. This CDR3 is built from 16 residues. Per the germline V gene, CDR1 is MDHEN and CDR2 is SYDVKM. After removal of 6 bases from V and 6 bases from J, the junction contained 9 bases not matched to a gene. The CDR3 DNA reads TGTGCCAGCAGCTTCGGGACTAGCGGGGCCCCGGATACGCAGTATTTT. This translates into CASSFGTSGAPDTQYF.

CDR3 in DNA: TGTGCCAGCAGCTTGGGACAGGGGACCGGAAACACCATATATTTT. As protein: CASSLGQGTGNTIYF. The rearrangement joins TRBV5-4 to TRBJ1-3; 8 bases fit TRBD1. The ends lost 0 bases at V and 4 bases at J; junction bases unmatched: 3. CDR3 size: 15 residues. Germline V gene data show CDR1 as SGHNT and CDR2 as YYREEE (reference sequence). Supplemented by reference TRBV5-4 and TRBJ1-3, the full variable domain reads ETGVTQSPTHLIKTRGQQVTLRCSSQSGHNTVSWYQQALGQGPQFIFQYYREEENGRGNFPPRFSGLQFPNYSSELNVNALELDDSALYLCASSLGQGTGNTIYFGEGSWLTVV.

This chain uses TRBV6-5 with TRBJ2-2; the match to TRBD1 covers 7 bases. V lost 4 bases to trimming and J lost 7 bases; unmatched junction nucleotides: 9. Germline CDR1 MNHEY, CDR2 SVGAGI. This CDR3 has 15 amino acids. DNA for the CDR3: TGTGCCAGCAGTTCCAGACAGGGAGTCGGCGGGGAGCTGTTTTTT. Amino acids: CASSSRQGVGGELFF.

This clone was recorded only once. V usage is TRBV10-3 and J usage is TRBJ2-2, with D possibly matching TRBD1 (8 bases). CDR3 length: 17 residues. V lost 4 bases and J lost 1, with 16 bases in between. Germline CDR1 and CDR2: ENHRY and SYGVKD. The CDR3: CAISGLSGTGNTGELFF. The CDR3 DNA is TGTGCCATCAGTGGGTTGAGCGGGACAGGGAACACCGGGGAGCTGTTTTTT.

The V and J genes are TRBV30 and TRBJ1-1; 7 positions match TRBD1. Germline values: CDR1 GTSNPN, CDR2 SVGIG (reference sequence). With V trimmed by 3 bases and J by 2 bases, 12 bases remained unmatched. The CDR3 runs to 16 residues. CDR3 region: CAWRPRGQGGNTEAFF. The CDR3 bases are TGTGCCTGGAGACCCCGAGGGCAGGGGGGTAACACTGAAGCTTTCTTT.

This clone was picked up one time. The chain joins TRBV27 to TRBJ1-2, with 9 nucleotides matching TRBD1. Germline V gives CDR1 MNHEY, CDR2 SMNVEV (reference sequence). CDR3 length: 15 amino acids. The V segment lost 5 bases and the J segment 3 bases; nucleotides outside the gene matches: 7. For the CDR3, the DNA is TGTGCCAGCAGTCGCTACAGGGGGCCGGACTATGGCTACACCTTC. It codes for CASSRYRGPDYGYTF.

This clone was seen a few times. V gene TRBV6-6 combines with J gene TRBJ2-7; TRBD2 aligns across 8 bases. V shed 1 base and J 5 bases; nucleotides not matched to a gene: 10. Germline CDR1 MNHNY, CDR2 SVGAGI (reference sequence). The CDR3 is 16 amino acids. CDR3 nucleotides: TGTGCCAGCAGTTACTGGGGCGGGGGGTTTAATGACGAGCAGTACTTC. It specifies CASSYWGGGFNDEQYF.

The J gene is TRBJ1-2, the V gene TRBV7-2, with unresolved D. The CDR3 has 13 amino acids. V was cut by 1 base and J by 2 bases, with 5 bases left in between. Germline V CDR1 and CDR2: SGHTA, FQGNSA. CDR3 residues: CASSLEENYGYTF. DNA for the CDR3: TGTGCCAGCAGCTTAGAGGAAAACTATGGCTACACCTTC. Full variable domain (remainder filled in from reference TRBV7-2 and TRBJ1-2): GAGVSQSPSNKVTEKGKDVELRCDPISGHTALYWYRQSLGQGLEFLIYFQGNSAPDKSGLPSDRFSAERTGGSVSTLTIQRTQQEDSAVYLCASSLEENYGYTFGSGTRLTVV.

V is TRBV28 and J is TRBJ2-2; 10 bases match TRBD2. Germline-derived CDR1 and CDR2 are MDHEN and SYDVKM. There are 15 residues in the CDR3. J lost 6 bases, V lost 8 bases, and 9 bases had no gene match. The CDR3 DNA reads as TGTGCCAGCTCAAGCGGGGGGGCTGGGGCCGGGGAGCTGTTTTTT. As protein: CASSSGGAGAGELFF.

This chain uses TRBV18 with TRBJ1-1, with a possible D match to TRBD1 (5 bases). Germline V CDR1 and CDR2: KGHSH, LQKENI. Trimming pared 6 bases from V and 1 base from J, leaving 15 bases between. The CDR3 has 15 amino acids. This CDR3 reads CASSPVGGANTEAFF. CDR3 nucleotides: TGTGCCAGCTCCCCAGTTGGGGGAGCGAACACTGAAGCTTTCTTT.

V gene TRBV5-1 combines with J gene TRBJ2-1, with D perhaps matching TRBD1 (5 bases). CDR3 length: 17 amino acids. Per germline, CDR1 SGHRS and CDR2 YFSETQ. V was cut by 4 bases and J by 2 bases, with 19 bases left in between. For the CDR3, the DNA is TGCGCCAGCAGCCGAACCACAGGCCCTGGGGCCTACAATGAGCAGTTCTTC. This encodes CASSRTTGPGAYNEQFF.

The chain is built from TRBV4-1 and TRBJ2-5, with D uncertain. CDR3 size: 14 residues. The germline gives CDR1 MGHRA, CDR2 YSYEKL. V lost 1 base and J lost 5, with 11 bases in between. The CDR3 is CASSQGDQRETQYF. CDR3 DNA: TGCGCCAGCAGCCAAGGGGATCAGAGGGAGACCCAGTACTTC.

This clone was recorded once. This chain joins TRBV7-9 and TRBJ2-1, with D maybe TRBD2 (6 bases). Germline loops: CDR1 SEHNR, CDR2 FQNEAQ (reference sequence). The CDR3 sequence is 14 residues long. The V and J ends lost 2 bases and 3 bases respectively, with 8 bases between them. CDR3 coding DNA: TGTGCCAGCAGCTTACGGGAGCTCTACAATGAGCAGTTCTTC. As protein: CASSLRELYNEQFF.

CDR3 DNA: TGTGCCAGCAGTCCACCCAGCGGGCTCCGCACAGATACGCAGTATTTT. Translated, it gives CASSPPSGLRTDTQYF. This sequence joins TRBV9 and TRBJ2-3, with D perhaps TRBD2 (6 bases). Trimming took 5 bases from V and 1 from J, leaving 17 bases between them. Germline CDR1 is SGDLS and CDR2 is YYNGEE. This CDR3 comprises 16 residues.

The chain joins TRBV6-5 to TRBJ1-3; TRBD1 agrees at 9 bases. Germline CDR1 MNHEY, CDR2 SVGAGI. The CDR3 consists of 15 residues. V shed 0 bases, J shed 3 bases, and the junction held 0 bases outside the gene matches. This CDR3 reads CASSYSTGGGNTIYF. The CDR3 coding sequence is TGTGCCAGCAGTTACTCGACAGGGGGTGGAAACACCATATATTTT.

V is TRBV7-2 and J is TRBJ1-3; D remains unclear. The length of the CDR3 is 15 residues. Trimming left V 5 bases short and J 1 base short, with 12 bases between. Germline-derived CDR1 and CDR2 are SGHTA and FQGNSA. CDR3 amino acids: CASSPYASSGNTIYF. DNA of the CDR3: TGTGCCAGCAGCCCATATGCCTCTTCTGGAAACACCATATATTTT.

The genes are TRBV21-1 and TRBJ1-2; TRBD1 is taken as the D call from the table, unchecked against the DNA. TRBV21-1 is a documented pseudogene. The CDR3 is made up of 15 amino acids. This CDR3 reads CASSKNRGQDYGYTF. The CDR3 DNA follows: TGTGCCAGCAGCAAGAACAGGGGGCAGGACTATGGCTACACCTTC.

The CDR3: CASSLEGRLNTEAFF. Written as DNA, the CDR3 is TGTGCCAGCAGCTTAGAGGGCAGATTGAACACTGAAGCTTTCTTT. This rearrangement joins TRBV11-3 to TRBJ1-1; D uncertain. Germline V gives CDR1 SGHNT, CDR2 YENEEA. Trimming stripped 0 bases from V and 0 bases from J, with 8 bases between. The CDR3 totals 15 residues. The whole variable domain, filled in from reference TRBV11-3 and TRBJ1-1, reads EAGVVQSPRYKIIEKKQPVAFWCNPISGHNTLYWYLQNLGQGPELLIRYENEEAVDDSQLPKDRFSAERLKGVDSTLKIQPAELGDSAVYLCASSLEGRLNTEAFFGQGTRLTVV.

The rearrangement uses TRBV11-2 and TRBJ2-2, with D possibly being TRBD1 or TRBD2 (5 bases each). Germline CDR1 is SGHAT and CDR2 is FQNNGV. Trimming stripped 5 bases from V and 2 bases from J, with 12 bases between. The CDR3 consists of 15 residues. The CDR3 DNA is TGTGCCAGCAGCAAGGACGGGGCCAACACCGGGGAGCTGTTTTTT. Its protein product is CASSKDGANTGELFF.

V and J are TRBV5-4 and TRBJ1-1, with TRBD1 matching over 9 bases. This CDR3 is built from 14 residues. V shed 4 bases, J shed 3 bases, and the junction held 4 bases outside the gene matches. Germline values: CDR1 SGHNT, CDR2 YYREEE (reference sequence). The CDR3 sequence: CASSPDRGDTEAFF. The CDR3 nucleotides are TGTGCCAGCAGCCCGGACAGGGGAGACACTGAAGCTTTCTTT.

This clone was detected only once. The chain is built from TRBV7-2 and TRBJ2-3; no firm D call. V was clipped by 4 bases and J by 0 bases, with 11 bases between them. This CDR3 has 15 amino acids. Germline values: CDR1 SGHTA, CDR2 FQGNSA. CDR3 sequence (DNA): TGTGCCAGCAGCTCCCCGACCGATAGCACAGATACGCAGTATTTT. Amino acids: CASSSPTDSTDTQYF. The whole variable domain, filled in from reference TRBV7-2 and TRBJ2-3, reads GAGVSQSPSNKVTEKGKDVELRCDPISGHTALYWYRQSLGQGLEFLIYFQGNSAPDKSGLPSDRFSAERTGGSVSTLTIQRTQQEDSAVYLCASSSPTDSTDTQYFGPGTRLTVL.

The chain's CDR3 is CSVEDTIPPGWIEQETQYF. The CDR3 nucleotides read TGCAGCGTTGAAGACACAATACCTCCAGGGTGGATCGAGCAAGAGACCCAGTACTTC. V is TRBV29-1 and J is TRBJ2-5, with D maybe TRBD1 (5 bases). Germline V gene sequence: CDR1 SQVTM, CDR2 ANQGSEA. The CDR3 loop spans 19 amino acids. Trimming cost V 0 bases and J 2 bases, with 25 bases left between them.

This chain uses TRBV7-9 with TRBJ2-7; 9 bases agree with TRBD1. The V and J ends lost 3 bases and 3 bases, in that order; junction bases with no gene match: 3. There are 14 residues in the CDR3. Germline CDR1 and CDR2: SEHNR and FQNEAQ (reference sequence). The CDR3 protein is CASSFRDRDYEQYF. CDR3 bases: TGTGCCAGCAGCTTCCGGGACAGGGACTACGAGCAGTACTTC.

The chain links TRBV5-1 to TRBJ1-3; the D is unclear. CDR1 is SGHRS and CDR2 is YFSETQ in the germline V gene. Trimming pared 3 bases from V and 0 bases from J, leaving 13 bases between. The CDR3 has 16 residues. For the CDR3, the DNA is TGCGCCAGCAGCTCTGCAAATGCCCCCTCTGGAAACACCATATATTTT. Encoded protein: CASSSANAPSGNTIYF. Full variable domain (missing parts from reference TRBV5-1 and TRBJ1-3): KAGVTQTPRYLIKTRGQQVTLSCSPISGHRSVSWYQQTPGQGLQFLFEYFSETQRNKGNFPGRFSGRQFSNSRSEMNVSTLELGDSALYLCASSSANAPSGNTIYFGEGSWLTVV.

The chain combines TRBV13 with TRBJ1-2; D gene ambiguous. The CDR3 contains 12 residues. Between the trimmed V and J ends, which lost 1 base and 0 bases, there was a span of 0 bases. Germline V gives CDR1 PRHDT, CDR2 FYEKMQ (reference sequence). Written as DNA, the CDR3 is TGTGCCAGCAGCTTAGCTAACTATGGCTACACCTTC. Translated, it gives CASSLANYGYTF. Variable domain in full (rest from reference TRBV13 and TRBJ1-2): AAGVIQSPRHLIKEKRETATLKCYPIPRHDTVYWYQQGPGQDPQFLISFYEKMQSDKGSIPDRFSAQQFSDYHSELNMSSLELGDSALYFCASSLANYGYTFGSGTRLTVV.

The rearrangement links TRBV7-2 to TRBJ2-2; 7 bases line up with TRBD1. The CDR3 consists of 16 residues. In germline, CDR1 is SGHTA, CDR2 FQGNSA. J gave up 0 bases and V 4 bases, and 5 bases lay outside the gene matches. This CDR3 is CASSSRTGTNTGELFF. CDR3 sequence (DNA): TGTGCCAGCAGCTCCAGGACAGGAACGAACACCGGGGAGCTGTTTTTT.

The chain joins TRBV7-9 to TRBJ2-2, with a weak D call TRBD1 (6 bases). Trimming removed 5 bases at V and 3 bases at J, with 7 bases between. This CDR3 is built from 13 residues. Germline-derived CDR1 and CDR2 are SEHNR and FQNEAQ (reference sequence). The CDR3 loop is CASSRTDTGELFF. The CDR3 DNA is TGTGCCAGCAGCCGGACAGACACCGGGGAGCTGTTTTTT.

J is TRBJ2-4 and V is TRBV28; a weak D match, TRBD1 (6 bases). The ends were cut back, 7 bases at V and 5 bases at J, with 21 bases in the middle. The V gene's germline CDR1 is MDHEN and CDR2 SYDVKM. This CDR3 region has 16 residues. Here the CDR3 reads CASTNLPGTRQNIQYF. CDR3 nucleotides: TGTGCCAGCACCAACCTTCCCGGGACAAGGCAAAACATTCAGTACTTC.

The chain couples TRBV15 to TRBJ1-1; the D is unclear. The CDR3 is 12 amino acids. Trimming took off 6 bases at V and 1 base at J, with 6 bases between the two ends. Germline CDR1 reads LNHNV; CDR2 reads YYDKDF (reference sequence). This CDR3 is CATRLRNTEAFF. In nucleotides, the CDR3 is TGTGCCACCAGGCTTCGGAACACTGAAGCTTTCTTT.